In its sample, the clone carrying this TCR beta chain was seen many times. Its antigen is unidentified. This record belongs to a study of T cells in Graves' hyperthyroidism and ophthalmopathy. About the study: Before treatment of any kind, peripheral blood was taken at initial diagnosis. Findings of the study overall: Most clonotypes expanded in the thyroid (above 0.001) were also present in blood.

PBMCs were obtained from roughly 10 ml fresh peripheral blood. CDR1 SEHNR and CDR2 FQNEAQ come from the germline V gene (reference sequence). The CDR3 is 12 amino acids. V dropped 5 bases and J dropped 7 bases, with 11 bases sitting between them. RNA transcripts gave rise to amplified TCR beta CDR3 regions. During a first-round RT-PCR of the TCR CDR3, the HTBI primer set was used. Each CDR3 protein is one row after TCRdb ran MiXCR on the multiplex PCR reads. There are over 350,000 distinct CDR3 sequences in the sample; 11% to 15% occur only once, and approximately 27% lies in the top ten. The chain has TRBV7-9 and TRBJ2-5; D is unclear. Sample: blood. This clonotype was obtained from a man aged 50-59 years with Graves' ophthalmopathy. The CDR3 DNA sequence: TGTGCCAGCAGCAGAACCTTCGTGACCCAGTACTTC. This translates into CASSRTFVTQYF. Together with reference TRBV7-9 and TRBJ2-5, the CDR3 gives the full variable domain: DTGVSQNPRHKITKRGQNVTFRCDPISEHNRLYWYRQTLGQGPEFLTYFQNEAQLEKSRLLSDRFSAERPKGSFSTLEIQRTEQGDSAMYLCASSRTFVTQYFGPGTRLLVL.